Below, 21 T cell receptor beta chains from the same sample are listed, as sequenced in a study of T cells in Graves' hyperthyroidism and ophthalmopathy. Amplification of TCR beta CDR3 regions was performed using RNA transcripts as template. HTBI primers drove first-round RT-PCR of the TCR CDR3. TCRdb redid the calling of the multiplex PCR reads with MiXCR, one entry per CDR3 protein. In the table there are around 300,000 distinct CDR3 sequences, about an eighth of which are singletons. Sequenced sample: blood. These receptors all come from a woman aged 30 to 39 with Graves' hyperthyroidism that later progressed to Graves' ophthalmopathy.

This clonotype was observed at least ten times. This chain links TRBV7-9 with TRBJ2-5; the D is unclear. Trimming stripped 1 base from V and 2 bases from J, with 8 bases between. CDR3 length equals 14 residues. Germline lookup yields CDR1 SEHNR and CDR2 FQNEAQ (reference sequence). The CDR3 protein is CASSLVGAQETQYF. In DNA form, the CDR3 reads TGTGCCAGCAGCTTAGTTGGAGCACAAGAGACCCAGTACTTC.

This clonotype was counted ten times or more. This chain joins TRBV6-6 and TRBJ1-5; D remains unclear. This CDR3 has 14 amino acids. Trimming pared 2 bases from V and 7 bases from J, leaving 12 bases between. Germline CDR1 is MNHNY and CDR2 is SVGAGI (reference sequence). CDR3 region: CASSYGRGSQPQHF. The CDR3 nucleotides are TGTGCCAGCAGTTACGGCCGGGGTAGCCAGCCCCAGCATTTT.

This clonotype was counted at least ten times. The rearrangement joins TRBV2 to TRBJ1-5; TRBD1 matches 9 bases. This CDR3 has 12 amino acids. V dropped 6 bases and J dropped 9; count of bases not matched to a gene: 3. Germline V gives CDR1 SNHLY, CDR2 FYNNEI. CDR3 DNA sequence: TGTGCCAGCAGACAGGGGGCCGGGCCCCAGCATTTT. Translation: CASRQGAGPQHF.

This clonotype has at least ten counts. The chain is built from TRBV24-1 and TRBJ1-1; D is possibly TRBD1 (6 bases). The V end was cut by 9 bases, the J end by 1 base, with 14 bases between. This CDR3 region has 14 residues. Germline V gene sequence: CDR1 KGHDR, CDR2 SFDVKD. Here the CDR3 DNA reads TGTGCCACCTCCGCCGGGACACCGAACACTGAAGCTTTCTTT. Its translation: CATSAGTPNTEAFF.

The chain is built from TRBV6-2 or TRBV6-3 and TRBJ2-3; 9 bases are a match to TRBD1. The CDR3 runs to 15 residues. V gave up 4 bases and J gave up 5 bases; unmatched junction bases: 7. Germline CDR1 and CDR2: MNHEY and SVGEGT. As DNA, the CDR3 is TGTGCCAGCAGTTGCTCGGGACAGGGCAAAGATACGCAGTATTTT. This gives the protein CASSCSGQGKDTQYF.

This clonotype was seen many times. In DNA form, the CDR3 reads TGTGCCAGCAGCCGACGGGGGGGTAAAAACATTCAGTACTTC. This sequence encodes CASSRRGGKNIQYF. The chain uses TRBV27 and TRBJ2-4; 8 bases are shared with TRBD2. This CDR3 region has 14 residues. CDR1 and CDR2 from the germline V gene are MNHEY and SMNVEV (reference sequence). Germline trimming cut 6 bases from V and 4 bases from J; bases unmatched to any gene: 5.

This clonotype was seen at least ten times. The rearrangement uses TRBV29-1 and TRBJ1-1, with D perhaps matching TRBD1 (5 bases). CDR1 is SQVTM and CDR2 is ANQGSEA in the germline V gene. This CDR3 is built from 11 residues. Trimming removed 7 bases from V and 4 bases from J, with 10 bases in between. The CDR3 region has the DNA TGCAGCGGGAGGGGAGGCACTGAAGCTTTCTTT. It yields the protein CSGRGGTEAFF. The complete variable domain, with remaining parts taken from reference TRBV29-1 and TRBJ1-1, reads SAVISQKPSRDICQRGTSLTIQCQVDSQVTMMFWYRQQPGQSLTLIATANQGSEATYESGFVIDKFPISRPNLTFSTLTVSNMSPEDSSIYLCSGRGGTEAFFGQGTRLTVV.

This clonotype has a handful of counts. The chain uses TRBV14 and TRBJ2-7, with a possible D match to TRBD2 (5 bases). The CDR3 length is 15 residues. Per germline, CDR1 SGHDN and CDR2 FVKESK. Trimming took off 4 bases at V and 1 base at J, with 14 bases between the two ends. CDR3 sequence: CASSLNRDFSYEQYF. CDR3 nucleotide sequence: TGTGCCAGCAGCCTGAATCGGGATTTTTCCTACGAGCAGTACTTC.

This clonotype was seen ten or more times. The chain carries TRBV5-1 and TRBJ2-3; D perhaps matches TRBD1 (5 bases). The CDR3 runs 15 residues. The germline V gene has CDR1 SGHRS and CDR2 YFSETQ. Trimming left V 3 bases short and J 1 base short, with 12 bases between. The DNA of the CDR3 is TGCGCCAGCAGCTCCGAGGCACAGGGCACAGATACGCAGTATTTT. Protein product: CASSSEAQGTDTQYF.

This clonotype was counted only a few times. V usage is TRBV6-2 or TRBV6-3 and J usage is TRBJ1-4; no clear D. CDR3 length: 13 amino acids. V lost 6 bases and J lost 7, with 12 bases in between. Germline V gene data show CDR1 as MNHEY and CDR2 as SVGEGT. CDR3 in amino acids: CASSPMGGEKLFF. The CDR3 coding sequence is TGTGCCAGCAGCCCCATGGGTGGTGAAAAACTGTTTTTT.

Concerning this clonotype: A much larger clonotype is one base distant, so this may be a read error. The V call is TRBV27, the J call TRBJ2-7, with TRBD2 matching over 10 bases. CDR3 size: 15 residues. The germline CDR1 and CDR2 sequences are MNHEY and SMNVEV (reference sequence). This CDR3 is CASSTGLAHSYEQHF. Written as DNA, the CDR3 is TGTGCCAGCAGCACGGGACTAGCGCACTCCTACGAGCAGCACTTC.

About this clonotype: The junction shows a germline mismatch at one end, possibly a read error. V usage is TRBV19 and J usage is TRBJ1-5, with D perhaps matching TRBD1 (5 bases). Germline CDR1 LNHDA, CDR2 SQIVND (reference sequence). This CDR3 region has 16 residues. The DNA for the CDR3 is TGTGCCAGTGTTGGAGTAGGACATAATAGCAATCAGCCCCCGCATTTT. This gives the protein CASVGVGHNSNQPPHF.

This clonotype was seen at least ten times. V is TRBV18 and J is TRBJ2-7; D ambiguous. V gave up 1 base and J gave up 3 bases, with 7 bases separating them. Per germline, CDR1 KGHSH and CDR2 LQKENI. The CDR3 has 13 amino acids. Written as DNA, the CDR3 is TGTGCCAGCTCACCACTTCAGAACTACGAGCAGTACTTC. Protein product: CASSPLQNYEQYF.

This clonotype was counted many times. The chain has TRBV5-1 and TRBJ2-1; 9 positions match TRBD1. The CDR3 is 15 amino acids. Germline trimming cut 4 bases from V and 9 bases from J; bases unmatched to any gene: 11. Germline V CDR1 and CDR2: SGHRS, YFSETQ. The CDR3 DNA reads TGCGCCAGCAGCATCCGGGACAGGGTTAGGGGTGAGCAGTTCTTC. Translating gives CASSIRDRVRGEQFF. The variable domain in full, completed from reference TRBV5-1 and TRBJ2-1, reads KAGVTQTPRYLIKTRGQQVTLSCSPISGHRSVSWYQQTPGQGLQFLFEYFSETQRNKGNFPGRFSGRQFSNSRSEMNVSTLELGDSALYLCASSIRDRVRGEQFFGPGTRLTVL.

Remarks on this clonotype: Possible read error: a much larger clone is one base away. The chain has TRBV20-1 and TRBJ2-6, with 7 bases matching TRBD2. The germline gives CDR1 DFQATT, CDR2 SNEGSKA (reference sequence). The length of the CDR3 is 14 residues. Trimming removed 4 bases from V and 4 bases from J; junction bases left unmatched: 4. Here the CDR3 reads CSATPGGGANVLTF. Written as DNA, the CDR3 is TGCAGTGCTACCCCCGGGGGGGGGGCCAACGTCCTGACTTTC.

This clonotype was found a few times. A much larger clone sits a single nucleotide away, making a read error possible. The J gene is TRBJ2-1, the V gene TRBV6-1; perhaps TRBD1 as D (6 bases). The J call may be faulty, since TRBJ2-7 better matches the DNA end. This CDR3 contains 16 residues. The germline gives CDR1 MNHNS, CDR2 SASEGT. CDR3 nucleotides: TGTGCCAGCAGGCTAAAGGGAACAGGGACCTACAATGAGCAGTACTTC. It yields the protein CASRLKGTGTYNEQYF.

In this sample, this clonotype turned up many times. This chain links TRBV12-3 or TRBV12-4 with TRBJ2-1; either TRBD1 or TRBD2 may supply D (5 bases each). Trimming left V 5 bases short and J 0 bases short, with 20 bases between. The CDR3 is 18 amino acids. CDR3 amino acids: CASSPGTSSPISYNEQFF. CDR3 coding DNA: TGTGCCAGCAGTCCGGGGACGAGCAGCCCCATCTCCTACAATGAGCAGTTCTTC.

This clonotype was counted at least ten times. CDR3 DNA: TGTGCCAGCAGCTTAGATGCTGCGCACAAAGGAGAGTACGAGCAGTACTTC. Translating it yields CASSLDAAHKGEYEQYF. The chain carries TRBV11-2 and TRBJ2-7; D remains unclear. V was clipped by 0 bases and J by 4 bases, with 19 bases between them. The germline gives CDR1 SGHAT, CDR2 FQNNGV. The CDR3 is made up of 17 amino acids.

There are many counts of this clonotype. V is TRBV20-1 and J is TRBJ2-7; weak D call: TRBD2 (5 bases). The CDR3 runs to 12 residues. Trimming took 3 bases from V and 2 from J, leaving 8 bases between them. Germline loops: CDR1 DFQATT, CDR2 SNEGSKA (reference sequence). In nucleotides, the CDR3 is TGCAGTGCTAGTTACGGGACCTACGAGCAGTACTTC. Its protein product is CSASYGTYEQYF.

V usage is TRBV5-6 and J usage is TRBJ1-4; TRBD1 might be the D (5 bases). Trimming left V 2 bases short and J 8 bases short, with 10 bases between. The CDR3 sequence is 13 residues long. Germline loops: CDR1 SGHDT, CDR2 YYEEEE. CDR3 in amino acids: CASSFAGGEKLFF. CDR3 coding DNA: TGTGCCAGCAGCTTTGCCGGGGGGGAAAAACTGTTTTTT.

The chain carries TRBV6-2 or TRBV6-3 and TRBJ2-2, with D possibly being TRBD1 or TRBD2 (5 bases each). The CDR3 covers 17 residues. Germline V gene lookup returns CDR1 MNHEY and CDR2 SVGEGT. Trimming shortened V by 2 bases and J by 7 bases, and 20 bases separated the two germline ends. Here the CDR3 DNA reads TGTGCCAGCAGTTACCCCACCGAGGGCAGGGAAAACGGGGAGCTGTTTTTT. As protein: CASSYPTEGRENGELFF.